Listed below are T cell receptor beta chains from one sample, sequenced in a study of follicular helper T cells after annual influenza vaccination. Here immunoSEQ multiplex PCR was the method, and the copy in TCRdb shows in-frame clones only, minus some. The top ten clones hold about 4% of a sample with approximately 8,500 clones, 75% to 90% of them seen once. The sequencing used CXCR5+ CD38- circulating T follicular helper cells from blood, collected 7 days after influenza vaccination. The receptors derive from an adult who received the influenza vaccine. The CDR3 runs from the conserved cysteine through the conserved F or W. Fields, in order: J gene, D gene, clone size, V gene, CDR3 protein. The D gene is left open where the match is weak. The listing skips clone size in some rows; elsewhere it reads once, few, many or a size class.

j_gene: TRBJ1-1; d_gene: -; abundance: once; v_gene: TRBV6-6; CDR3aa: CASSHGQLNTEAFF
j_gene: TRBJ1-6; d_gene: -; abundance: -; v_gene: TRBV18; CDR3aa: CASSPDGLHSPLHF
j_gene: TRBJ2-4; d_gene: TRBD1; abundance: once; v_gene: TRBV28; CDR3aa: CASTDRAKNIQYF
j_gene: TRBJ1-2; d_gene: TRBD1; abundance: -; v_gene: TRBV6-5; CDR3aa: CASSTQQGALKGYTF
j_gene: TRBJ2-3; d_gene: -; abundance: -; v_gene: TRBV19; CDR3aa: CASSILLARTGADTQYF
j_gene: TRBJ2-2; d_gene: -; abundance: -; v_gene: TRBV19; CDR3aa: CASKRDPGPGELFF
j_gene: TRBJ2-3; d_gene: -; abundance: -; v_gene: TRBV7-8; CDR3aa: CASSFQPGRTDTQYF
j_gene: TRBJ2-3; d_gene: -; abundance: -; v_gene: TRBV28; CDR3aa: CASSSEARTDTQYF
j_gene: TRBJ1-1; d_gene: TRBD1; abundance: -; v_gene: TRBV19; CDR3aa: CASSAGTEAEAFF
j_gene: TRBJ1-1; d_gene: TRBD1; abundance: -; v_gene: TRBV7-2; CDR3aa: CASREGQGRMKTEAFF
j_gene: TRBJ2-7; d_gene: -; abundance: few; v_gene: TRBV5-1; CDR3aa: CASSASMGSYEQYF
j_gene: TRBJ2-7; d_gene: TRBD1; abundance: once; v_gene: TRBV7-2; CDR3aa: CASSIAGTGVNYEQYF
j_gene: TRBJ2-7; d_gene: -; abundance: -; v_gene: TRBV19; CDR3aa: CASSIKPRGSYEQYF
j_gene: TRBJ1-2; d_gene: TRBD1; abundance: -; v_gene: TRBV5-1; CDR3aa: CASSFGRTGGLDYGYTF
j_gene: TRBJ2-7; d_gene: -; abundance: -; v_gene: TRBV14; CDR3aa: CASSRHHEQYF
j_gene: TRBJ2-5; d_gene: -; abundance: once; v_gene: TRBV5-1; CDR3aa: CASSPGWDSQETQYF
j_gene: TRBJ1-2; d_gene: -; abundance: -; v_gene: TRBV5-6; CDR3aa: CASSLASGLYGYTF
j_gene: TRBJ2-4; d_gene: TRBD1; abundance: -; v_gene: TRBV28; CDR3aa: CASSLGTGIAKNIQYF
j_gene: TRBJ1-6; d_gene: -; abundance: -; v_gene: TRBV28; CDR3aa: CAILEAGRLNSPLHF
j_gene: TRBJ1-1; d_gene: -; abundance: -; v_gene: TRBV7-9; CDR3aa: CASSSNKRGTNTEAFF
j_gene: TRBJ2-4; d_gene: -; abundance: -; v_gene: TRBV2; CDR3aa: CASSNRQLAKNIQYF
j_gene: TRBJ1-2; d_gene: -; abundance: -; v_gene: TRBV29-1; CDR3aa: CSVEVRGANYGYTF
j_gene: TRBJ1-6; d_gene: -; abundance: few; v_gene: TRBV14; CDR3aa: CASSQTNNSPLHF
j_gene: TRBJ1-2; d_gene: -; abundance: -; v_gene: TRBV7-2; CDR3aa: CASSSNAGAYGYTF
j_gene: TRBJ2-2; d_gene: -; abundance: -; v_gene: TRBV6-1; CDR3aa: CASIPAVNTGELFF
j_gene: TRBJ2-3; d_gene: TRBD2; abundance: -; v_gene: TRBV5-1; CDR3aa: CASSRFGGDLSTDTQYF
j_gene: TRBJ2-1; d_gene: -; abundance: -; v_gene: TRBV18; CDR3aa: CASSRWDEQFF
j_gene: TRBJ2-1; d_gene: -; abundance: -; v_gene: TRBV5-1; CDR3aa: CASSLGRRSNEQFF
j_gene: TRBJ1-6; d_gene: TRBD1; abundance: few; v_gene: TRBV28; CDR3aa: CASSGRQGVLAPLHF
j_gene: TRBJ2-7; d_gene: -; abundance: few; v_gene: TRBV7-2; CDR3aa: CASSLAGGYEQYF
j_gene: TRBJ1-5; d_gene: -; abundance: -; v_gene: TRBV18; CDR3aa: CASSPGRNQPQHF
j_gene: TRBJ1-6; d_gene: -; abundance: -; v_gene: TRBV11-2; CDR3aa: CASSLAGAGIGSPLHF
j_gene: TRBJ2-1; d_gene: -; abundance: once; v_gene: TRBV19; CDR3aa: CASSIGGGWSANEQFF
j_gene: TRBJ1-4; d_gene: -; abundance: -; v_gene: TRBV25-1; CDR3aa: CASSGNRNLNEKLFF
j_gene: TRBJ2-1; d_gene: TRBD2; abundance: -; v_gene: TRBV7-3; CDR3aa: CASSSSGGPYNEQFF
j_gene: TRBJ1-5; d_gene: -; abundance: -; v_gene: TRBV7-2; CDR3aa: CASSLRGGGNQPQHF
j_gene: TRBJ2-2; d_gene: -; abundance: once; v_gene: TRBV5-1; CDR3aa: CASSGQTVSSSGELFF
j_gene: TRBJ2-7; d_gene: TRBD1; abundance: -; v_gene: TRBV6-5; CDR3aa: CASRPHRGPEYEQYF
j_gene: TRBJ1-5; d_gene: -; abundance: -; v_gene: TRBV7-2; CDR3aa: CASSPPGSGGNQPQHF
j_gene: TRBJ2-5; d_gene: -; abundance: -; v_gene: TRBV7-2; CDR3aa: CASSLQGPQYF
j_gene: TRBJ1-1; d_gene: -; abundance: few; v_gene: TRBV5-1; CDR3aa: CASSLEEGGGTEAFF
j_gene: TRBJ2-7; d_gene: -; abundance: -; v_gene: TRBV25-1; CDR3aa: CASSETGSSYEQYF
j_gene: TRBJ2-2; d_gene: -; abundance: -; v_gene: TRBV2; CDR3aa: CASSTGTPLSGELFF
j_gene: TRBJ2-1; d_gene: TRBD2; abundance: -; v_gene: TRBV15; CDR3aa: CATSRDSPRTSGGAGQFF
j_gene: TRBJ2-5; d_gene: -; abundance: -; v_gene: TRBV5-4; CDR3aa: CASSSTGVQETQYF
j_gene: TRBJ2-7; d_gene: TRBD1; abundance: -; v_gene: TRBV6-5; CDR3aa: CASSYKDRDYEQYF
j_gene: TRBJ1-2; d_gene: TRBD1; abundance: -; v_gene: TRBV2; CDR3aa: CASSEGQGESGYTF